These 4 T cell receptor beta chains share one sample of origin, sequenced in a study of early T cells in non-severe SARS-CoV-2 infection. Each CDR3 protein is one row after TCRdb ran MiXCR on the 5' RACE reads. The data hold about 60,000 distinct CDR3 sequences, with about 8.9% observed a single time. Sequenced: whole blood. The receptors come from an adult who was a healthcare worker with PCR-confirmed SARS-CoV-2 infection or an uninfected control (not recorded which).

This sequence joins TRBV4-2 and TRBJ2-6, with D perhaps TRBD2 (6 bases). The CDR3 loop spans 18 amino acids. Trimming removed 0 bases from V and 6 bases from J, with 18 bases in between. CDR1 is LGHNA, CDR2 YNFKEQ, per germline. In nucleotides, the CDR3 is TGTGCCAGCAGCCAAGAAGTGAGGGGAGGACTGTCGGCCAACGTCCTGACTTTC. This sequence encodes CASSQEVRGGLSANVLTF.

The table lists this clonotype with a few counts. The chain recombines TRBV6-6 with TRBJ2-1; 9 bases are a match to TRBD2. The CDR3 totals 17 residues. From germline, CDR1 is MNHNY and CDR2 SVGAGI (reference sequence). With V trimmed by 4 bases and J by 8 bases, 15 bases remained unmatched. In DNA form, the CDR3 reads TGTGCCAGCAGTTCCCCTCTATTAGCGGGAGTCCCACATGAGCAGTTCTTC. Residues: CASSSPLLAGVPHEQFF.

This clonotype was detected ten times or more. The rearrangement links TRBV18 to TRBJ2-3; TRBD2 matches at 8 bases. V was clipped by 6 bases and J by 1 base; unmatched bases: 12. Germline-derived CDR1 and CDR2 are KGHSH and LQKENI. The CDR3 extends over 17 amino acids. CDR3 nucleotides: TGTGCCAGCTCCTCAATCCCAGGGACTAGGGGCACAGATACGCAGTATTTT. Translating gives CASSSIPGTRGTDTQYF.

This sequence joins TRBV6-5 and TRBJ1-1; perhaps TRBD1 as D (5 bases). This CDR3 is built from 13 residues. Trimming pared 6 bases from V and 6 bases from J, leaving 14 bases between. The germline V gene has CDR1 MNHEY and CDR2 SVGAGI. The CDR3 region is CASSRTRSSEAFF. The CDR3 DNA reads TGTGCCAGCAGCAGGACACGGAGCTCTGAAGCTTTCTTT.